This T cell receptor (beta chain) is drawn from a study of cytomegalovirus exposure and HLA in healthy donors. Overall study results and limits: Cytomegalovirus status was reportedly diagnosed by the classifier with high sensitivity and specificity. A missense DCLRE1C variant was associated with V- and J-gene trimming of TCR beta chains in a later analysis, and an independent cohort replicated the association. Accurate prediction of most subjects' HLA-A and HLA-B alleles from TCR beta sequences was reported. Presence/absence comparisons presumed near-even sequencing depth among donors.

V shed 5 bases and J shed 14 bases, with 21 bases lying between them. The CDR3 totals 13 residues. CDR1 SEHNR and CDR2 FQNEAQ come from the germline V gene (reference sequence). Comment on this clone: The target antigen is unknown.

The PCR made use of 60 Vbeta and 13 Jbeta primers. Clones were sequenced by immunoSEQ multiplex PCR, and TCRdb holds only the in-frame ones, with some missing. The table includes 110,000 to 150,000 clones, 60% to 75% detected once. V and J are TRBV7-9 and TRBJ1-2; D not resolved. The sequence derives from a young man in good health and CMV-seronegative. The material sequenced was PBMCs. This chain's CDR3 is CASSPQRTEERTF. The DNA of the CDR3 is TGTGCCAGCAGCCCCCAACGGACGGAGGAGAGGACCTTC.